A single sample is the source of the 27 T cell receptor beta chains below, sequenced in a study of cytomegalovirus exposure and HLA in healthy donors. In the PCR, 60 Vbeta and 13 Jbeta primers were used. TCRdb's table, derived via immunoSEQ multiplex PCR, lists solely in-frame clones and lacks some. The sample records about 140,000 clones, 70% to 75% being singletons. Sequenced: PBMCs. The source is a woman in her 40s in good health and CMV-seronegative.

The gene calls are TRBV20-1 and TRBJ2-1; no clear D. V dropped 5 bases and J dropped 9 bases, with 11 bases sitting between them. CDR1 DFQATT and CDR2 SNEGSKA come from the germline V gene (reference sequence). The CDR3 has 11 residues. CDR3: CSAWYIGEQFF. As DNA, the CDR3 is TGCAGTGCTTGGTATATCGGTGAGCAGTTCTTC.

The chain employs TRBV19 and TRBJ2-2, with 8 bases aligning to TRBD1. Germline V CDR1 and CDR2: LNHDA, SQIVND (reference sequence). The CDR3 covers 15 residues. Unmatched junction bases numbered 4, after V lost 1 base and J lost 6 bases. The CDR3 DNA sequence: TGTGCCAGTAGTATAGGGACAGGGATGTCCGGGGAGCTGTTTTTT. Protein: CASSIGTGMSGELFF.

This clone was detected a few times. In the same sample, other DNA sequences code for this CDR3. The rearrangement joins TRBV20-1 to TRBJ1-2; D ambiguous. The CDR3 is 11 amino acids. The V end was cut by 2 bases, the J end by 4 bases, with 5 bases between. Germline V CDR1 and CDR2: DFQATT, SNEGSKA (reference sequence). CDR3 nucleotides: TGCAGTGCTAGAACCGGCTATGGCTACACCTTC. As protein: CSARTGYGYTF.

The chain couples TRBV27 to TRBJ2-1; no clear D. The CDR3 has 13 residues. CDR1 MNHEY and CDR2 SMNVEV come from the germline V gene (reference sequence). V lost 8 bases and J lost 0, with 8 bases in between. CDR3 loop: CASASHSYNEQFF. The CDR3 coding sequence is TGTGCCAGCGCGTCTCACTCCTACAATGAGCAGTTCTTC.

This chain uses TRBV6-4 with TRBJ2-1, with 10 bases aligning to TRBD2. The trim removed 3 bases at V and 5 bases at J, leaving 1 base unmatched. In germline, CDR1 is MRHNA, CDR2 SNTAGT. This CDR3 is built from 14 residues. The CDR3 loop reads CASSEAGGHNEQFF. Here the CDR3 DNA reads TGTGCCAGCAGTGAAGCGGGGGGGCACAATGAGCAGTTCTTC.

CDR3 nucleotides: TGCGCCAGCAGCCAAGGCGGAGCCCCCGGGGAGCTGTTTTTT. This encodes CASSQGGAPGELFF. The chain joins TRBV4-1 to TRBJ2-2, with no clear D. CDR1 MGHRA and CDR2 YSYEKL come from the germline V gene. V was pared by 1 base and J by 6 bases, with 9 bases between. The CDR3 loop spans 14 amino acids.

The J gene is TRBJ2-1, the V gene TRBV11-2, with 12 bases matching TRBD1. V lost 6 bases, J lost 5 bases, and 14 bases stayed unmatched. In germline, CDR1 is SGHAT, CDR2 FQNNGV. This CDR3 comprises 18 residues. CDR3 protein: CASRLRGQGAPGDNEQFF. CDR3 nucleotides: TGTGCCAGCAGATTACGGGGACAGGGGGCGCCGGGGGACAATGAGCAGTTCTTC.

This chain joins TRBV29-1 and TRBJ2-1, with D possibly matching TRBD1 (5 bases). The germline gives CDR1 SQVTM, CDR2 ANQGSEA. The CDR3 is made up of 18 amino acids. V was cut by 0 bases and J by 0 bases, with 18 bases left in between. The DNA for the CDR3 is TGCAGCGTTGAAGATCGTAGGGCAGGGAAGAGCTCCTACAATGAGCAGTTCTTC. It specifies CSVEDRRAGKSSYNEQFF.

This chain uses TRBV9 with TRBJ1-2; a possible D gene is TRBD1 (6 bases). The CDR3 spans 13 residues. The V gene lost 0 bases and the J gene lost 6 bases, with 9 bases spanning the gap. Germline values: CDR1 SGDLS, CDR2 YYNGEE. CDR3 sequence (DNA): TGTGCCAGCAGCGTAGGGGGGACACATGGCTACACCTTC. Translating it yields CASSVGGTHGYTF.

In this sample, this clone turned up once. The chain combines TRBV2 with TRBJ1-5, with a weak D call TRBD1 (5 bases). This CDR3 comprises 14 residues. Germline CDR1 and CDR2: SNHLY and FYNNEI. V was clipped by 6 bases and J by 5 bases, with 14 bases between them. In DNA, the CDR3 is TGTGCCAGCAGCGACACGGGGGGGGATCAGCCCCAGCATTTT. Translation gives CASSDTGGDQPQHF.

This sequence joins TRBV9 and TRBJ2-7; maybe TRBD1 (6 bases). Germline values: CDR1 SGDLS, CDR2 YYNGEE. Trimming removed 0 bases from V and 9 bases from J, with 13 bases in between. The length of the CDR3 is 13 residues. CDR3 sequence: CASSVGPQGRQYF. The DNA of the CDR3 is TGTGCCAGCAGCGTAGGGCCACAGGGTAGGCAGTACTTC.

This clone is medium-sized (0.01 to 0.1%) in the sample. The chain joins TRBV5-1 to TRBJ1-1, with D perhaps matching TRBD1 (6 bases). Trimming cost V 8 bases and J 1 base, with 18 bases left between them. There are 15 residues in the CDR3. The germline CDR1 and CDR2 sequences are SGHRS and YFSETQ. The CDR3 DNA reads TGCGCCAGTCAACCAGGGGCAGGGACGAACACTGAAGCTTTCTTT. This translates into CASQPGAGTNTEAFF.

This clone was counted only a few times. Other nucleotide sequences in the sample specify the same CDR3. The chain has TRBV27 and TRBJ1-1; no definite D call. CDR1 is MNHEY, CDR2 SMNVEV, per germline (reference sequence). V lost 6 bases, J lost 1 base, and 12 bases lay in between. There are 14 residues in the CDR3. The CDR3 DNA is TGTGCCAGCAGCCTCGACGGAGGGAACACTGAAGCTTTCTTT. Protein sequence: CASSLDGGNTEAFF.

The CDR3, as DNA: TGCGCCAGCAGCTTACCAGACAGGGAACCCTACGAGCAGTACTTC. Protein: CASSLPDREPYEQYF. The rearrangement links TRBV5-1 to TRBJ2-7; TRBD1 agrees at 7 bases. V shed 2 bases, J shed 2 bases, and the junction held 7 bases outside the gene matches. The CDR3 sequence is 15 residues long. Germline assignment: CDR1 SGHRS and CDR2 YFSETQ.

The chain has TRBV6-1 and TRBJ1-2; possible D gene TRBD1, 6 bases. Looked up from germline, CDR1 is MNHNS and CDR2 is SASEGT. Trimming removed 8 bases from V and 7 bases from J, with 14 bases in between. The CDR3 sequence is 12 residues long. CDR3: CASVVGAGGYTF. In DNA form, the CDR3 reads TGTGCCAGCGTCGTGGGGGCGGGTGGCTACACCTTC.

V gene TRBV7-6 combines with J gene TRBJ2-5; the D gene is possibly TRBD2 (5 bases). This CDR3 contains 14 residues. CDR1 is SGHVS and CDR2 is FNYEAQ in the germline V gene. Trimming stripped 2 bases from V and 4 bases from J, with 11 bases between. DNA of the CDR3: TGTGCCAGCAGCTTATTAGCGCTCACAGAGACCCAGTACTTC. Residues: CASSLLALTETQYF.

V usage is TRBV4-1 and J usage is TRBJ1-5; 8 bases fit TRBD1. This CDR3 spans 17 amino acids. Trimming removed 2 bases from V and 0 bases from J; junction bases left unmatched: 6. Germline V CDR1 and CDR2: MGHRA, YSYEKL. For the CDR3, the DNA is TGCGCCAGCAGCCAAACGACAGGGGCTTATAGCAATCAGCCCCAGCATTTT. Residues: CASSQTTGAYSNQPQHF.

The chain links TRBV12-5 to TRBJ2-5; 12 positions match TRBD2. Germline CDR1 is LGHNT and CDR2 is FRNRAP. Losses at the gene ends were 0 bases for V and 3 bases for J; bases not matched to a gene: 5. This CDR3 contains 17 residues. As DNA, the CDR3 is TGTGCTAGTGGTTTGGTGACGACTAGCGGGGGAAAAGAGACCCAGTACTTC. Its translation: CASGLVTTSGGKETQYF.

The chain joins TRBV18 to TRBJ2-7; 7 nucleotides line up with TRBD1. The CDR3 is 17 residues long. Germline loops: CDR1 KGHSH, CDR2 LQKENI. V was clipped by 3 bases and J by 5 bases; unmatched bases: 16. CDR3 in amino acids: CASSPPRKTGIDHEQYF. The DNA for the CDR3 is TGTGCCAGCTCACCCCCGCGCAAGACAGGGATAGACCACGAGCAGTACTTC.

The rearrangement links TRBV28 to TRBJ1-6; 7 positions agree with TRBD1. This CDR3 is 14 amino acids long. CDR1 and CDR2 (germline): MDHEN, SYDVKM. The trim removed 7 bases at V and 13 bases at J, leaving 13 bases unmatched. CDR3 sequence (DNA): TGTGCCAGCACTTACAGGGGCGCGGTTGAGCCCCTCCACTTT. It specifies CASTYRGAVEPLHF. Looking up the rest from reference TRBV28 and TRBJ1-6 gives the full variable domain: DVKVTQSSRYLVKRTGEKVFLECVQDMDHENMFWYRQDPGLGLRLIYFSYDVKMKEKGDIPEGYSVSREKKERFSLILESASTNQTSMYLCASTYRGAVEPLHFGNGTRLTVT.

The rearrangement joins TRBV19 to TRBJ1-2, with 7 bases aligning to TRBD1. Per germline, CDR1 LNHDA and CDR2 SQIVND (reference sequence). Unmatched junction bases numbered 15, after V lost 4 bases and J lost 13 bases. There are 14 residues in the CDR3. The CDR3 loop is CASSTWDSLVGLTF. CDR3 DNA sequence: TGTGCCAGTAGTACCTGGGACAGCCTTGTTGGTCTCACCTTC.

The chain combines TRBV4-2 with TRBJ1-2; 9 nucleotides match TRBD1. J was trimmed by 0 bases and V by 4 bases; bases with no gene match: 12. This CDR3 has 18 residues. Germline loops: CDR1 LGHNA, CDR2 YNFKEQ. The CDR3: CASSPRDRVLFPNYGYTF. Written as DNA, the CDR3 is TGTGCCAGCAGCCCCCGGGACAGGGTTTTGTTCCCTAACTATGGCTACACCTTC.

The chain recombines TRBV25-1 with TRBJ2-5; D is perhaps TRBD2 (6 bases). The CDR3 runs to 16 residues. The V and J ends lost 0 bases and 5 bases respectively, with 16 bases between them. Germline lookup yields CDR1 MGHDK and CDR2 SYGVNS. CDR3 nucleotides: TGTGCCAGCAGTGAATATTTCCTCCCGGGGAGGGAGACCCAGTACTTC. The encoded protein is CASSEYFLPGRETQYF.

This clone turned up a few times. V gene TRBV6-1 combines with J gene TRBJ2-1, with TRBD2 matching over 8 bases. J lost 7 bases, V lost 4 bases, and 6 bases had no gene match. The CDR3 has 14 residues. CDR1 is MNHNS and CDR2 is SASEGT in the germline V gene. The CDR3, as DNA: TGTGCCAGCAGTGTGGCGGGGGGCCTGAATGAGCAGTTCTTC. Its protein is CASSVAGGLNEQFF.

The CDR3 DNA is TGTGCCAGCAATTCAGACGTCAACTACCCCTATAATTCACCCCTCCACTTT. It encodes CASNSDVNYPYNSPLHF. V is TRBV28 and J is TRBJ1-6; no clear D gene. Deletions cut 7 bases from V and 2 bases from J, with 18 bases between. This CDR3 has 17 amino acids. Germline CDR1 is MDHEN and CDR2 is SYDVKM.

The CDR3: CASSEGGDGNYGYTF. As DNA, the CDR3 is TGCGCCAGCAGCGAAGGGGGCGACGGTAACTATGGCTACACCTTC. This chain links TRBV10-2 with TRBJ1-2; 7 bases are a match to TRBD1. From germline, CDR1 is WSHSY and CDR2 SAAADI. The V segment lost 6 bases and the J segment 1 base; nucleotides outside the gene matches: 8. This CDR3 spans 15 amino acids.

This rearrangement joins TRBV11-2 to TRBJ1-2, with TRBD1 matching 8 bases. The V and J ends lost 5 bases and 4 bases, in that order; junction bases with no gene match: 6. Germline CDR1 and CDR2: SGHAT and FQNNGV. The CDR3 is 14 residues long. In DNA form, the CDR3 reads TGTGCCAGCAGCCCGGGGACAGGATTCTATGGCTACACCTTC. Translation gives CASSPGTGFYGYTF.